This TCR beta chain is from a study of technical replicates of blood from a few donors. Only in-frame clones appear in the TCRdb table, and some are missing; sequencing was by immunoSEQ multiplex PCR. The sample holds tens of thousands of clones, approximately 97% seen once. The CDR3 contains 12 residues. Germline V gene sequence: CDR1 MNHEY, CDR2 SVGAGI. The ends were cut back, 5 bases at V and 6 bases at J, with 9 bases in the middle. The clonotype comes from a human donor in good health. The chain carries TRBV6-5 and TRBJ2-3; no clear D gene. Sequencing input: T cells isolated from PBMCs. Here the CDR3 DNA reads TGTGCCAGCAGTGACACGTGGGATACGCAGTATTTT. Its protein product is CASSDTWDTQYF.